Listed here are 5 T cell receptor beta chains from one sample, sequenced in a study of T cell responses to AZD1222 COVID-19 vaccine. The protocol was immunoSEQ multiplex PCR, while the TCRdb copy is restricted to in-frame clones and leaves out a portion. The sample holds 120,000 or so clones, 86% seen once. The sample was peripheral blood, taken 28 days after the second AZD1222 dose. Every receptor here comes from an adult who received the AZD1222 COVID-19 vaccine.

The CDR3 coding sequence is TGTGCCAGCAGGAGGACTCTAGGTTTGACCCAGTACTTC. The encoded protein is CASRRTLGLTQYF. The chain carries TRBV21-1 and TRBJ2-5; the D call in the table, TRBD2, was not verified against the DNA. TRBV21-1 is a pseudogene segment. The CDR3 length is 13 residues.

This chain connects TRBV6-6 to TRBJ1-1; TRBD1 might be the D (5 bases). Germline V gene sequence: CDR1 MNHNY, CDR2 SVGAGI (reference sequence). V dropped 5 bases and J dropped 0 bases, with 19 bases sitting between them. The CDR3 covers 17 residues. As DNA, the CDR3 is TGTGCCAGCAGTCACGGGGCGGCGGGCCAGCTGAACACTGAAGCTTTCTTT. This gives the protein CASSHGAAGQLNTEAFF.

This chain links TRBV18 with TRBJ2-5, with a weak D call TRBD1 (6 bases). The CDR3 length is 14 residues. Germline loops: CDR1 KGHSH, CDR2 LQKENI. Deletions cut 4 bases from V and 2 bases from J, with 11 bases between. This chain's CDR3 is CASSRDKGQETQYF. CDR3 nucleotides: TGTGCCAGCTCACGGGACAAAGGACAAGAGACCCAGTACTTC.

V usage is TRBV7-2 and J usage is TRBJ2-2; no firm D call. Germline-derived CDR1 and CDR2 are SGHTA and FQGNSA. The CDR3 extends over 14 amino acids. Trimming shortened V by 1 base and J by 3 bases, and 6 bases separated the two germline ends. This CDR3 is CASSLGTHTGELFF. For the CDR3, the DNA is TGTGCCAGCAGCTTAGGCACCCACACCGGGGAGCTGTTTTTT.

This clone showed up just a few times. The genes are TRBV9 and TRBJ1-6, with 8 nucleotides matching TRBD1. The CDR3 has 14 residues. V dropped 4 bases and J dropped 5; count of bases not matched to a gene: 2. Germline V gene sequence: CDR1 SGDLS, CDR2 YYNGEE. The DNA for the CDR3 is TGTGCCAGCAGCCAGGGGGCTAATAATTCACCCCTCCACTTT. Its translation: CASSQGANNSPLHF.